The 18 T cell receptor beta chains presented below share a single source sample, sequenced in a study of technical replicates of blood from four donors listed by TCRdb under 2017. Libraries were constructed by the immunoSEQ multiplex PCR assay. Entries here come from immuneACCESS through TCRdb and include only in-frame sequences with V and J called. Some clones fail to appear in such tables; in the studies checked, an unresolved V gene covers under half of the shortfall, and the cause of the remainder is unknown. In all, the sample holds under 90,000 clones, and around 94% of those were seen once. Jointly, the top ten make up approximately 0.27% of the sample. The sequencing input was T cells isolated from PBMCs. These receptors came from a human donor in good health.

This chain links TRBV5-1 with TRBJ2-7; D possibly corresponds to TRBD1 (6 bases). Looked up from germline, CDR1 is SGHRS and CDR2 is YFSETQ. The CDR3 spans 13 residues. Deletions cut 1 base from V and 3 bases from J, with 8 bases between. The CDR3 region has the DNA TGCGCCAGCAGCTTGACAGGGCTCTACGAGCAGTACTTC. This encodes CASSLTGLYEQYF.

The chain recombines TRBV4-1 with TRBJ2-1, with TRBD2 identical over 12 bases. Germline trimming cut 4 bases from V and 8 bases from J; bases unmatched to any gene: 18. The germline V gene has CDR1 MGHRA and CDR2 YSYEKL. There are 19 residues in the CDR3. The DNA of the CDR3 is TGCGCCAGCAGCCTGAGAATAGAGTGGACTAGCGGGGAGGGGGATGAGCAGTTCTTC. Amino acid sequence: CASSLRIEWTSGEGDEQFF.

The chain has TRBV6-1 and TRBJ2-3, with 9 bases aligning to TRBD1. The CDR3 has 13 residues. Germline V gene lookup returns CDR1 MNHNS and CDR2 SASEGT. V shed 6 bases, J shed 3 bases, and the junction held 1 base outside the gene matches. The CDR3 nucleotides are TGTGCCAGCAGAGGGACAGGGACAGATACGCAGTATTTT. Translated: CASRGTGTDTQYF.

The DNA of the CDR3 is TGTGCCAGCAGCTTCGGAGGGAACACCGGGGAGCTGTTTTTT. Its translation is CASSFGGNTGELFF. The rearrangement links TRBV5-6 to TRBJ2-2, with a weak D call TRBD2 (5 bases). The CDR3 length is 14 residues. Germline V gene lookup returns CDR1 SGHDT and CDR2 YYEEEE. The germline V and J ends were trimmed by 2 bases and 1 base, with 6 bases remaining between them.

The rearrangement uses TRBV7-9 and TRBJ2-7; 9 bases line up with TRBD1. There are 15 residues in the CDR3. Germline V gene sequence: CDR1 SEHNR, CDR2 FQNEAQ (reference sequence). Trimming at V came to 5 bases and at J to 3 bases, leaving 8 bases not matched to a gene. The CDR3 DNA is TGTGCCAGCAGCGTCACGACAGGGGGACGCTACGAGCAGTACTTC. It yields the protein CASSVTTGGRYEQYF.

The DNA of the CDR3 is TGTGCCAGTAGCCCGGCGGCTTTCTCCTACAATGAGCAGTTCTTC. This encodes CASSPAAFSYNEQFF. V is TRBV19 and J is TRBJ2-1; no definite D call. The CDR3 runs to 15 residues. With 6 bases removed from V and 0 bases from J, the gap between germline ends came to 12 bases. Germline CDR1 LNHDA, CDR2 SQIVND (reference sequence).

The chain uses TRBV29-1 and TRBJ1-2; TRBD1 matches at 8 bases. The ends lost 6 bases at V and 6 bases at J; junction bases unmatched: 3. The CDR3 sequence is 11 residues long. Germline lookup yields CDR1 SQVTM and CDR2 ANQGSEA. The CDR3 loop reads CSVAGGDGYTF. CDR3 nucleotide sequence: TGCAGCGTCGCAGGGGGCGATGGCTACACCTTC.

The CDR3 DNA sequence: TGTGCCAGCAGCTTGGCCAGATATAGCAATCAGCCCCAGCATTTT. It encodes CASSLARYSNQPQHF. The J gene is TRBJ1-5, the V gene TRBV5-6; D not certain. V was shortened by 0 bases and J by 0 bases, with 7 bases between the two germline ends. Germline CDR1 is SGHDT and CDR2 is YYEEEE. The CDR3 consists of 15 residues.

The CDR3 DNA sequence: TGTGCCAGTAGTGGTAGCGTACTAGCCAAAAACATTCAGTACTTC. It codes for CASSGSVLAKNIQYF. The chain is built from TRBV19 and TRBJ2-4, with D perhaps matching TRBD2 (5 bases). This CDR3 has 15 amino acids. The V gene lost 5 bases and the J gene lost 0 bases, with 11 bases spanning the gap. CDR1 is LNHDA, CDR2 SQIVND, per germline (reference sequence).

A few counts support this clone. Other nucleotide sequences from this sample produce the same CDR3. The J gene is TRBJ1-1, the V gene TRBV30; no clear D. V was pared by 0 bases and J by 0 bases, with 5 bases between. Germline-derived CDR1 and CDR2 are GTSNPN and SVGIG (reference sequence). This CDR3 comprises 13 residues. DNA of the CDR3: TGTGCCTGGAGTGTACAGCTGAACACTGAAGCTTTCTTT. Its translation is CAWSVQLNTEAFF.

The chain links TRBV6-5 to TRBJ1-1; D is unresolved. The germline V and J ends were trimmed by 7 bases and 0 bases, with 12 bases remaining between them. Germline CDR1 is MNHEY and CDR2 is SVGAGI. This CDR3 region has 14 residues. The CDR3 nucleotides read TGTGCCAGCACTAACGGGATCATGAACACTGAAGCTTTCTTT. It is translated as CASTNGIMNTEAFF.

J is TRBJ2-7 and V is TRBV4-1, with D perhaps matching TRBD1 (6 bases). Germline CDR1 MGHRA, CDR2 YSYEKL. Trimming cost V 0 bases and J 4 bases, with 10 bases left between them. The CDR3 is 14 amino acids. Written as DNA, the CDR3 is TGCGCCAGCAGCCAAGATCGGGACAAGTACGAGCAGTACTTC. Encoded protein: CASSQDRDKYEQYF.

This rearrangement joins TRBV5-1 to TRBJ1-1; D not resolved. V was pared by 0 bases and J by 4 bases, with 16 bases between. The CDR3 has 16 amino acids. Germline values: CDR1 SGHRS, CDR2 YFSETQ. CDR3 sequence reads: CASSLVGLVASTEAFF. In DNA form, the CDR3 reads TGCGCCAGCAGCTTGGTAGGACTGGTTGCGAGCACTGAAGCTTTCTTT.

The V call is TRBV12-5, the J call TRBJ2-3, with TRBD2 identical over 16 bases. The germline CDR1 and CDR2 sequences are LGHNT and FRNRAP. CDR3 length equals 21 residues. V shed 1 base, J shed 1 base, and the junction held 11 bases outside the gene matches. CDR3 sequence: CASGLALIPGLAGGRTDTQYF. DNA of the CDR3: TGTGCTAGTGGTTTGGCCCTTATACCGGGACTAGCGGGGGGGCGCACAGATACGCAGTATTTT. The full variable domain, rest sourced from reference TRBV12-5 and TRBJ2-3, is DARVTQTPRHKVTEMGQEVTMRCQPILGHNTVFWYRQTMMQGLELLAYFRNRAPLDDSGMPKDRFSAEMPDATLATLKIQPSEPRDSAVYFCASGLALIPGLAGGRTDTQYFGPGTRLTVL.

Here the CDR3 reads CAALAGGPHNEQFF. The CDR3 DNA reads TGTGCCGCGCTAGCGGGGGGGCCCCACAATGAGCAGTTCTTC. The J gene is TRBJ2-1, the V gene TRBV10-3; the match to TRBD2 covers 12 bases. The length of the CDR3 is 14 residues. The ends lost 11 bases at V and 5 bases at J; junction bases unmatched: 7. Germline CDR1 and CDR2: ENHRY and SYGVKD.

Here the CDR3 reads CASSSEGQAPYGYTF. CDR3 DNA: TGTGCCAGCAGCTCCGAAGGACAGGCTCCCTATGGCTACACCTTC. V gene TRBV5-4 combines with J gene TRBJ1-2, with 7 bases aligning to TRBD1. The V gene's germline CDR1 is SGHNT and CDR2 YYREEE (reference sequence). V shed 3 bases, J shed 4 bases, and the junction held 9 bases outside the gene matches. The CDR3 sequence is 15 residues long.

The chain joins TRBV7-9 to TRBJ1-2; 9 bases fit TRBD1. The CDR3 is 15 amino acids. Germline values: CDR1 SEHNR, CDR2 FQNEAQ (reference sequence). Trimming at V came to 0 bases and at J to 6 bases, leaving 5 bases not matched to a gene. In DNA, the CDR3 is TGTGCCAGCAGCTTAGCGGGGACAGGGTATAATGGCTACACCTTC. Residues: CASSLAGTGYNGYTF.

V is TRBV27 and J is TRBJ2-7; weak D call: TRBD1 (5 bases). The germline V gene has CDR1 MNHEY and CDR2 SMNVEV (reference sequence). CDR3 length: 14 amino acids. V shed 6 bases and J shed 5 bases, with 17 bases lying between them. CDR3 protein: CASSLGASVDEQYF. Here the CDR3 DNA reads TGTGCCAGCAGCCTTGGGGCATCCGTGGACGAGCAGTACTTC.